This paragraph reports one T cell receptor (beta chain). CDR3 size: 12 residues. With 4 bases removed from V and 4 bases from J, the gap between germline ends came to 7 bases. Germline V gives CDR1 SEHNR, CDR2 FQNEAQ (reference sequence). The data are from a study of blood T cell repertoires in COVID-19. Whole-study context: COVID-19 samples from acute and convalescent phases originated in the United States, Italy and Spain. From T cells, B-cell-depleted T cells, or PBMCs came the material, which was cDNA or gDNA.

Only in-frame clones appear in the TCRdb table, and some are missing; sequencing was by immunoSEQ multiplex PCR. The repertoire holds around 170,000 clones, with roughly nine tenths as singletons. The clonotype originates from a young woman with active or convalescent COVID-19. This chain joins TRBV7-9 and TRBJ1-2; D is possibly TRBD1 (5 bases). The sample was peripheral blood. The chain's CDR3 is CASSSDIYGYTF. CDR3 in DNA: TGTGCCAGCAGCTCGGACATCTATGGCTACACCTTC.